Described below is a single T cell receptor beta chain sequence and its context. Antigen unknown. V was cut by 0 bases and J by 7 bases, with 13 bases left in between. The CDR3 runs 15 residues. The germline gives CDR1 SGHRS, CDR2 YFSETQ. TCRdb ran MiXCR on the 5' RACE reads and lists one entry per CDR3 protein. The sample consists of 25,000 to 35,000 distinct CDR3 sequences, around 12% of them appearing once. This entry comes from a study of neurological immune-mediated disorders. Broader study findings: The study found no CDR3 amino acid sequences shared by expanded clones across subjects, suggesting private repertoires in all groups.

The unsorted libraries were produced from 2 million PBMCs held at -80 C. The V and J genes are TRBV5-1 and TRBJ1-4, with D maybe TRBD1 (6 bases). Sequenced material: PBMCs. The source of this sequence is a man in his fifties or sixties in good health. CDR3 protein: CASSLAGGVGEKLFF. The CDR3 region has the DNA TGCGCCAGCAGCTTGGCGGGGGGCGTTGGTGAAAAACTGTTTTTT.